Presented here are 3 T cell receptor beta chains from one specimen sequenced in a study of neurological immune-mediated disorders. TCRdb recomputed calls from the 5' RACE reads with MiXCR, one row per CDR3 protein. The sample shows 20,000 to 30,000 distinct CDR3 sequences, roughly 12% of them seen only once. The sample comprised PBMCs. These receptors originate from a woman between 40 and 55 years old with HTLV-1-associated myelopathy (HAM/TSP).

This clonotype was picked up many times. This chain connects TRBV5-8 to TRBJ2-5; D gene uncertain. This CDR3 spans 14 amino acids. V dropped 0 bases and J dropped 3 bases, with 9 bases sitting between them. Germline CDR1 and CDR2: SGHTS and YDEGEE. The CDR3 coding sequence is TGTGCCAGCAGCTTGGGGACCCGAGAAGAGACCCAGTACTTC. Residues: CASSLGTREETQYF.

This chain links TRBV19 with TRBJ2-7; 12 positions agree with TRBD1. The V gene end was trimmed by 9 bases and the J gene end by 2 bases; junction bases not matched to a gene: 8. CDR3 length equals 15 residues. The germline V gene has CDR1 LNHDA and CDR2 SQIVND (reference sequence). CDR3 nucleotide sequence: TGTGCCAGCAAGGGACAGGGGGCGCTCCCCTACGAGCAGTACTTC. Amino acids: CASKGQGALPYEQYF.

This clonotype was counted at least ten times. This chain joins TRBV11-2 and TRBJ1-6; 12 bases fit TRBD1. The V and J ends lost 5 bases and 9 bases, in that order; junction bases with no gene match: 8. Per the germline V gene, CDR1 is SGHAT and CDR2 is FQNNGV. The CDR3 extends over 16 amino acids. CDR3: CASSDNLGQGASPLHF. The CDR3 nucleotides are TGTGCCAGCAGCGACAACCTGGGACAGGGGGCTTCACCCCTCCACTTT.